A single sample is the source of the 19 T cell receptor beta chains below, sequenced in a study of blood T cell repertoires in COVID-19. Sequenced by immunoSEQ multiplex PCR; TCRdb stores in-frame clones only, minus some. Of 200,000 to 300,000 clones listed, about 80% are singletons. Sequencing input: peripheral blood. These receptors all come from a woman of 80 years or more with acute or convalescent COVID-19.

J is TRBJ2-7 and V is TRBV5-5, with TRBD2 matching over 9 bases. The CDR3 runs to 19 residues. V lost 4 bases, J lost 0 bases, and 17 bases stayed unmatched. The germline V gene encodes CDR1 SGHKS and CDR2 YYEKEE (reference sequence). Here the CDR3 DNA reads TGTGCCAGCAGCCCCAACGAAGGGACTAGCAGGGCCAACTCCTACGAGCAGTACTTC. It encodes CASSPNEGTSRANSYEQYF.

The chain recombines TRBV5-4 with TRBJ2-7; D unclear. This CDR3 has 13 residues. V was clipped by 0 bases and J by 0 bases, with 4 bases between them. Looked up from germline, CDR1 is SGHNT and CDR2 is YYREEE (reference sequence). CDR3 bases: TGTGCCAGCAGCTTGGTCAGCTCCTACGAGCAGTACTTC. It encodes CASSLVSSYEQYF.

In this sample, this clone turned up a few times. DNA for the CDR3: TGTGCCAGTCTACGGGCGGGGATTACGGATGGCTACACCTTC. This sequence encodes CASLRAGITDGYTF. This chain links TRBV28 with TRBJ1-2; no reliable D call. This CDR3 region has 14 residues. Germline CDR1 MDHEN, CDR2 SYDVKM. V shed 9 bases and J shed 6 bases, with 20 bases lying between them.

V usage is TRBV5-4 and J usage is TRBJ2-6; possibly TRBD1 for D (6 bases). CDR1 is SGHNT and CDR2 is YYREEE in the germline V gene (reference sequence). The CDR3 length is 16 residues. Trimming cost V 6 bases and J 3 bases, with 16 bases left between them. CDR3 in amino acids: CASTPGVGDGANVLTF. CDR3 nucleotide sequence: TGTGCCAGCACCCCAGGGGTCGGAGATGGGGCCAACGTCCTGACTTTC.

This chain links TRBV2 with TRBJ2-7; 11 bases align to TRBD1. Germline V CDR1 and CDR2: SNHLY, FYNNEI. Trimming took 4 bases from V and 4 from J; bases not matched to a gene: 3. This CDR3 comprises 14 residues. CDR3 in DNA: TGTGCCAGCAGTGGGGACAGGGGGGTGTACGAGCAGTACTTC. Translated: CASSGDRGVYEQYF.

The genes are TRBV2 and TRBJ1-1; D may be TRBD1 (6 bases). Germline V gene data show CDR1 as SNHLY and CDR2 as FYNNEI. The CDR3 spans 19 residues. The V gene lost 2 bases and the J gene lost 4 bases, with 26 bases spanning the gap. The CDR3 sequence is CASSELRADRGGFSTEAFF. The CDR3 DNA reads TGTGCCAGCAGTGAACTGAGGGCAGACCGAGGGGGTTTTTCCACTGAAGCTTTCTTT.

The chain employs TRBV6-5 and TRBJ1-1, with 7 bases fitting TRBD1. V shed 4 bases and J 0 bases; nucleotides not matched to a gene: 8. The CDR3 loop spans 16 amino acids. In germline, CDR1 is MNHEY, CDR2 SVGAGI. The CDR3 coding sequence is TGTGCCAGCAGTTTCCGACCGACAGGGATGAACACTGAAGCTTTCTTT. It codes for CASSFRPTGMNTEAFF.

This clone has a count of ten or more. The J gene is TRBJ1-4, the V gene TRBV2, with TRBD1 as a possible D gene (6 bases). V was shortened by 7 bases and J by 7 bases, with 16 bases between the two germline ends. The length of the CDR3 is 14 residues. Germline V gene sequence: CDR1 SNHLY, CDR2 FYNNEI. This chain's CDR3 is CASKRARGGEKLFF. In DNA form, the CDR3 reads TGTGCCAGCAAACGGGCCAGGGGTGGTGAAAAACTGTTTTTT.

The rearrangement uses TRBV28 and TRBJ1-1, with 11 bases identical to TRBD1. Germline values: CDR1 MDHEN, CDR2 SYDVKM. The ends lost 4 bases at V and 6 bases at J; junction bases unmatched: 10. The CDR3 length is 16 residues. The chain's CDR3 is CASSSPGQGGVAEAFF. CDR3 bases: TGTGCCAGCAGTTCGCCGGGACAGGGGGGTGTAGCTGAAGCTTTCTTT.

The genes are TRBV2 and TRBJ1-6; no clear D. Germline assignment: CDR1 SNHLY and CDR2 FYNNEI. V lost 2 bases and J 8 bases, leaving 10 bases between the germline ends. This CDR3 is built from 14 residues. CDR3 protein: CASSESVRYSPLHF. Written as DNA, the CDR3 is TGTGCCAGCAGTGAATCGGTCCGCTATTCACCCCTCCACTTT.

This clone was picked up one time. The chain employs TRBV19 and TRBJ2-2; a possible D gene is TRBD2 (6 bases). Germline-derived CDR1 and CDR2 are LNHDA and SQIVND (reference sequence). The CDR3 is 15 amino acids. V lost 2 bases, J lost 4 bases, and 11 bases lay in between. The CDR3 reads CASSISSAGTGELFF. CDR3 in DNA: TGTGCCAGTAGTATATCTAGCGCAGGCACCGGGGAGCTGTTTTTT.

The V gene is TRBV5-4, the J gene TRBJ2-1; D gene ambiguous. The CDR3 spans 15 residues. V lost 0 bases and J lost 4, with 11 bases in between. Germline loops: CDR1 SGHNT, CDR2 YYREEE (reference sequence). The CDR3 DNA follows: TGTGCCAGCAGCTTGGCACCGGTCTCGTACAATGAGCAGTTCTTC. Protein product: CASSLAPVSYNEQFF.

The chain recombines TRBV28 with TRBJ1-4, with 8 bases matching TRBD1. Germline CDR1 MDHEN, CDR2 SYDVKM. V lost 5 bases to trimming and J lost 8 bases; unmatched junction nucleotides: 10. CDR3 length equals 15 residues. The CDR3 DNA follows: TGTGCCAGCAGTCCACGGGACAGGCCGACCGAAAAACTGTTTTTT. It translates to CASSPRDRPTEKLFF.

The gene calls are TRBV6-6 and TRBJ1-4; 7 bases map to TRBD1. Trimming took 6 bases from V and 7 from J; bases not matched to a gene: 5. Germline-derived CDR1 and CDR2 are MNHNY and SVGAGI (reference sequence). The CDR3 has 13 amino acids. In nucleotides, the CDR3 is TGTGCCAGCAGGTTCCGGGACAGTGAAAAACTGTTTTTT. It codes for CASRFRDSEKLFF.

This rearrangement joins TRBV24-1 to TRBJ2-1, with D tentatively TRBD1 (6 bases). This CDR3 spans 14 amino acids. V lost 5 bases and J lost 2, with 9 bases in between. CDR1 and CDR2 from the germline V gene are KGHDR and SFDVKD. The chain's CDR3 is CATSGAGAYNEQFF. The CDR3 nucleotides read TGTGCCACCAGTGGGGCAGGGGCCTACAATGAGCAGTTCTTC.

V is TRBV30 and J is TRBJ1-4; 10 bases align to TRBD1. The CDR3 is 17 amino acids. With 3 bases clipped from V and 1 base from J, the junction kept 8 bases outside the gene matches. CDR1 and CDR2 from the germline V gene are GTSNPN and SVGIG (reference sequence). The CDR3 spells CAWSRGDRGRTNEKLFF. The CDR3 nucleotides are TGTGCCTGGAGCCGAGGAGACAGGGGGCGAACTAATGAAAAACTGTTTTTT.

The J gene is TRBJ2-5, the V gene TRBV19; possibly TRBD2 for D (6 bases). The CDR3 spans 13 residues. Germline V CDR1 and CDR2: LNHDA, SQIVND (reference sequence). V dropped 5 bases and J dropped 1 base, with 8 bases sitting between them. CDR3 bases: TGTGCCAGTAGTCGGGGGTTCCAAGAGACCCAGTACTTC. It translates to CASSRGFQETQYF. Full variable domain (rest looked up from reference TRBV19 and TRBJ2-5): DGGITQSPKYLFRKEGQNVTLSCEQNLNHDAMYWYRQDPGQGLRLIYYSQIVNDFQKGDIAEGYSVSREKKESFPLTVTSAQKNPTAFYLCASSRGFQETQYFGPGTRLLVL.

The chain combines TRBV12-3 or TRBV12-4 with TRBJ1-6; D remains ambiguous. This CDR3 is 13 amino acids long. The germline V and J ends were trimmed by 2 bases and 6 bases, with 5 bases remaining between them. The DNA of the CDR3 is TGTGCCAGCAGTTTAATCGGTAATTCACCCCTCCACTTT. It specifies CASSLIGNSPLHF.

The rearrangement uses TRBV7-3 and TRBJ1-1; 9 bases are a match to TRBD1. CDR1 and CDR2 from the germline V gene are SGHTA and FQGTGA. With V trimmed by 3 bases and J by 0 bases, 11 bases remained unmatched. The CDR3 runs to 18 residues. The DNA of the CDR3 is TGTGCCAGCAGCTTCTTACCCGGGACAGGGCGTGTGAACACTGAAGCTTTCTTT. Its translation: CASSFLPGTGRVNTEAFF.